These T cell receptor beta chains were read from a single sample in a study of blood T cell repertoires in COVID-19. Sequencing was performed with immunoSEQ multiplex PCR; in TCRdb, only in-frame clones are kept and a portion is missing. The repertoire holds about 95,000 clones, roughly 76% seen once, with approximately 4.6% in the top ten. Material for sequencing was peripheral blood. The receptors originated from a man older than 75 with COVID-19, enrolled during active disease. Both conserved end residues are part of each CDR3. A D gene is named only where the DNA matches it firmly. Size is omitted from some rows. Given values are once, few, many or a class for expanded clones.

>TRBJ2-1|TRBV7-7|few|TRBD2
CASSLAGGAYNEQFF
TGTGCCAGCAGCCTAGCGGGGGGTGCCTACAATGAGCAGTTCTTC
>TRBJ1-2|TRBV18|once|NA
CASSPAGEIGTF
TGTGCCAGCTCACCCGCCGGGGAAATCGGCACCTTC
>TRBJ2-2|TRBV7-3|NA|TRBD2
CASSLLAGDTGELFF
TGTGCCAGCAGCTTGCTAGCGGGAGACACCGGGGAGCTGTTTTTT
>TRBJ2-4|TRBV5-5|NA|NA
CASSLQVGQNIQYF
TGTGCCAGCAGCTTACAGGTCGGCCAAAACATTCAGTACTTC
>TRBJ1-1|TRBV29-1|NA|NA
CSVEDPGSGALNTEAFF
TGCAGCGTTGAAGATCCTGGATCAGGGGCACTGAACACTGAAGCTTTCTTT
>TRBJ1-6|TRBV2|NA|NA
CASREATGTNSPLHF
TGTGCCAGCAGGGAAGCCACAGGCACTAATTCACCCCTCCACTTT
>TRBJ2-7|TRBV7-6|few|TRBD1
CASSLEDRVSYEQYF
TGTGCCAGCAGCTTAGAGGACAGGGTCTCCTACGAGCAGTACTTC
>TRBJ1-1|TRBV30|NA|TRBD1
CAWSGDPGGGDTEAFF
TGTGCCTGGAGTGGGGACCCAGGGGGTGGGGACACTGAAGCTTTCTTT
>TRBJ2-1|TRBV5-1|NA|TRBD2
CASSSRLAGGRDTVRNEQFF
TGCGCCAGCAGCTCCAGACTAGCGGGAGGGAGGGACACAGTAAGGAATGAGCAGTTCTTC
>TRBJ2-7|TRBV13|NA|TRBD2
CASSPSGPSYEQYF
TGTGCCAGCAGCCCTAGCGGGCCCTCCTACGAGCAGTACTTC
>TRBJ1-1|TRBV7-3|once|NA
CASSLGPDRTAFF
TGTGCCAGCAGCTTAGGTCCCGACAGGACAGCTTTCTTT
>TRBJ1-1|TRBV6-1|NA|TRBD1
CASSDEGQLNTEAFF
TGTGCCAGCAGTGATGAGGGACAGCTGAACACTGAAGCTTTCTTT
>TRBJ2-7|TRBV14|NA|NA
CASSQGRQSYEQYF
TGTGCCAGCAGCCAGGGCAGACAGTCCTACGAGCAGTACTTC
>TRBJ2-1|TRBV6-2/TRBV6-3|NA|NA
CASSRLEPYNEQFF
TGTGCCAGCAGCCGACTAGAACCCTACAATGAGCAGTTCTTC
>TRBJ2-2|TRBV18|NA|TRBD2
CASSPASGVTGELFF
TGTGCCAGCTCACCGGCTAGCGGGGTCACCGGGGAGCTGTTTTTT
>TRBJ1-5|TRBV19|NA|NA
CASSMSGATYSNQPQHF
TGTGCCAGTAGTATGAGCGGGGCCACTTATAGCAATCAGCCCCAGCATTTT
>TRBJ2-1|TRBV6-4|NA|TRBD1
CASSVLPGQGYNEQFF
TGTGCCAGCAGTGTACTCCCGGGACAGGGATACAATGAGCAGTTCTTC
>TRBJ1-2|TRBV28|NA|NA
CASSLSLKNYGYTF
TGTGCCAGCAGTTTATCTCTAAAAAACTATGGCTACACCTTC
>TRBJ2-2|TRBV6-5|NA|TRBD1
CASTSPGQGTGELFF
TGTGCCAGCACTAGCCCGGGACAGGGAACCGGGGAGCTGTTTTTT
>TRBJ2-3|TRBV30|NA|TRBD1
CAWSVQGADTQYF
TGTGCCTGGAGTGTGCAGGGGGCAGATACGCAGTATTTT
>TRBJ1-6|TRBV4-3|NA|NA
CASSQSSSYNSPLHF
TGCGCCAGCAGCCAGTCGAGCTCCTATAATTCACCCCTCCACTTT
>TRBJ2-3|TRBV7-2|NA|NA
CASSPDSADTQYF
TGTGCCAGCAGCCCCGACTCTGCAGATACGCAGTATTTT
>TRBJ2-1|TRBV19|NA|TRBD2
CASSIVAGASSYNEQFF
TGTGCCAGTAGTATTGTAGCGGGAGCGAGCTCCTACAATGAGCAGTTCTTC
>TRBJ1-5|TRBV6-1|NA|TRBD1
CASTRTGPSNQPQHF
TGTGCCAGCACTCGGACAGGGCCAAGCAATCAGCCCCAGCATTTT
>TRBJ1-1|TRBV5-1|NA|TRBD1
CASSRTGPNTEAFF
TGCGCCAGCTCACGGACAGGCCCGAACACTGAAGCTTTCTTT
>TRBJ1-2|TRBV6-1|NA|NA
CASSEFNRRNYGYTF
TGTGCCAGCAGTGAATTCAACAGGCGGAACTATGGCTACACCTTC
>TRBJ1-2|TRBV19|few|NA
CASRQQVQHIYGYTF
TGTGCCAGTAGACAACAGGTTCAACATATCTATGGCTACACCTTC
>TRBJ1-2|TRBV29-1|NA|NA
CSIGEGSGYTF
TGCAGCATTGGGGAGGGTTCGGGCTACACCTTC
>TRBJ1-1|TRBV10-3|NA|NA
CAISEPEKRGGNTEAFF
TGTGCCATCAGTGAACCCGAGAAAAGGGGCGGTAACACTGAAGCTTTCTTT
>TRBJ2-7|TRBV5-1|NA|NA
CASSPGNAILEQYF
TGCGCCAGCAGCCCCGGGAACGCCATACTCGAGCAGTACTTC
>TRBJ2-1|TRBV7-3|NA|NA
CASSLRPYNEQFF
TGTGCCAGCAGCTTAAGGCCTTACAATGAGCAGTTCTTC
>TRBJ2-1|TRBV19|once|TRBD2
CASSSVPGGEQFF
TGTGCCAGTAGTTCCGTCCCGGGAGGTGAGCAGTTCTTC
>TRBJ1-6|TRBV5-8|NA|TRBD1
CASGDRVNSPLHF
TGTGCCAGCGGGGACAGGGTGAATTCACCCCTCCACTTT
>TRBJ1-4|TRBV4-3|NA|NA
CASSPGPTGPATNEKLFF
TGCGCCAGCAGCCCGGGCCCGACAGGACCAGCAACTAATGAAAAACTGTTTTTT
>TRBJ1-1|TRBV10-3|NA|TRBD1
CAIHPGRDRANTEAFF
TGTGCCATTCACCCCGGGCGGGACAGGGCGAACACTGAAGCTTTCTTT